This TCR beta chain appears in the sequencing data of a study of cytomegalovirus exposure and HLA in healthy donors. The table lists this clone with a few counts. Its antigen is unknown. Findings and caveats of the study: The only immune exposure information that was available was CMV serostatus. Earlier analysis found most TCR beta V segments productive about 90% or about 30% of the time. The listing of about 150 TCR beta chains classed them as cytomegalovirus-associated.

This PCR relied on a set of 60 Vbeta primers and 13 Jbeta primers. Clones were sequenced by immunoSEQ multiplex PCR, and TCRdb holds only the in-frame ones, with some missing. Of 95,000 to 150,000 clones in the sample, over 60% are singletons; the top ten hold about 8.3%. The CDR3 is 15 residues long. Germline CDR1 and CDR2: SGHRS and YFSETQ. With 4 bases removed from V and 0 bases from J, the gap between germline ends came to 10 bases. The rearrangement uses TRBV5-1 and TRBJ2-2; D uncertain. Sequencing was done on a sample of PBMCs. The sequence derives from a woman in her thirties or forties in good health and CMV-seropositive. CDR3 in DNA: TGCGCCAGCAGCGTCGACATAACGAACACCGGGGAGCTGTTTTTT. It specifies CASSVDITNTGELFF.